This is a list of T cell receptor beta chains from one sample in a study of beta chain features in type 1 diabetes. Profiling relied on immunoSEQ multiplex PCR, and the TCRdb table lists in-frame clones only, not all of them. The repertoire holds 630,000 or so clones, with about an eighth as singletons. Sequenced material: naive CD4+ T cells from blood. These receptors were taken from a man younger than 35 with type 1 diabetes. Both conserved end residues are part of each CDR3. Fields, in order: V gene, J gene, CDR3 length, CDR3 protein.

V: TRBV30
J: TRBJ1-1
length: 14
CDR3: CAWGIIQGGTEAFF

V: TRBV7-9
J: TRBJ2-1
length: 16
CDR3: CASSHQARGRGNEQFF

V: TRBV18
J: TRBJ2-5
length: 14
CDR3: CASSPGQGQETQYF

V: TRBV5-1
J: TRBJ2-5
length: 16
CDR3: CASSPDRLSKGETQYF

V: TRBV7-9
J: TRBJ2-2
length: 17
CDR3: CASSLMTSGQLAGELFF

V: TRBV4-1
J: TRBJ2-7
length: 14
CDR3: CASSHSGTSGEQYF

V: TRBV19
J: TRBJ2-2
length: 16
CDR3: CASSIAGRLNTGELFF

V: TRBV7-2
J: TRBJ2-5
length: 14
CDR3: CASSSRAGQETQYF

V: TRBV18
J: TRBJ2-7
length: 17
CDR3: CASSPQRGSLSSYEQYF

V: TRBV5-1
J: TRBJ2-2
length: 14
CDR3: CASSFGADTGELFF

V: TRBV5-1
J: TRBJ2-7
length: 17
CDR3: CASSLAPGTGRLSEQYF

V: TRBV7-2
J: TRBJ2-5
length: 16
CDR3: CASSLGLRFQGETQYF

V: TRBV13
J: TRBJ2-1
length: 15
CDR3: CASSLGRAPYNEQFF

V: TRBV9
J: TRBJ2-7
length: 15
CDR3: CASSDRDRLTYEQYF

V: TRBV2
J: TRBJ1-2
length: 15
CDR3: CASSDPGQGRYGYTF

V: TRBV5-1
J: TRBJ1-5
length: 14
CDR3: CASSLGPGDQPQHF

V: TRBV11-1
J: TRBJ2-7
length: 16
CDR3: CASSLSGTGSSYEQYF

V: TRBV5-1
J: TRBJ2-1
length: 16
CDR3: CASSSPGGDGYNEQFF

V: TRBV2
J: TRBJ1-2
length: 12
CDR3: CASSVDTFGYTF

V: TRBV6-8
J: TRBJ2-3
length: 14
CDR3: CASSRLHPADTQYF

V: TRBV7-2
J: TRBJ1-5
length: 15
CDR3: CASSLGIQGRQPQHF

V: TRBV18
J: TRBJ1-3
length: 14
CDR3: CASSPLEAGNTIYF

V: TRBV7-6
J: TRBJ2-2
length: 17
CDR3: CASSLARLSGTTGELFF

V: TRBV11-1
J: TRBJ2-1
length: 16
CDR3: CASSPRRDPASDEQFF

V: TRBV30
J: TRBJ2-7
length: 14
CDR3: CAWSRTSGGDEQYF

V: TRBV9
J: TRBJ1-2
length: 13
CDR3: CASSPDVDYGYTF

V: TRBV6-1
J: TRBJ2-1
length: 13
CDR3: CASSRQGYNEQFF

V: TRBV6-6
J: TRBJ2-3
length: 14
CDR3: CASRATGPPDTQYF

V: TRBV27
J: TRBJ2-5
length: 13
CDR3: CASSPHGQETQYF

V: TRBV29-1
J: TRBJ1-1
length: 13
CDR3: CSVRAPGGTEAFF

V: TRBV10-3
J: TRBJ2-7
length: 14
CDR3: CATRIAGGGVEQYF